Below, 5 T cell receptor beta chains from the same sample are listed, as sequenced in a study of blood T cell repertoires in COVID-19. Clones were read by immunoSEQ multiplex PCR, and TCRdb kept only the in-frame ones, dropping some. Of roughly 410,000 clones in the sample, 89% were seen once. Sequences were obtained from peripheral blood. The receptors stem from a woman between 35 and 50 years old with COVID-19, enrolled during active disease.

This chain connects TRBV27 to TRBJ2-7; 8 positions match TRBD1. V dropped 5 bases and J dropped 4; count of bases not matched to a gene: 19. Germline V lookup: CDR1 MNHEY, CDR2 SMNVEV (reference sequence). CDR3 length equals 18 residues. CDR3 loop: CASSNSPLGQAVTYEQYF. The CDR3 DNA sequence: TGTGCCAGCAGTAACTCCCCCCTGGGACAGGCCGTTACATACGAGCAGTACTTC.

The chain has TRBV7-2 and TRBJ1-2; D is uncertain. The ends were cut back, 4 bases at V and 6 bases at J, with 15 bases in the middle. Looked up from germline, CDR1 is SGHTA and CDR2 is FQGNSA. The CDR3 has 14 residues. The CDR3 DNA follows: TGTGCCAGCAGCTCCCGAGCGGCTTTGGATGGCTACACCTTC. It translates to CASSSRAALDGYTF. Together with reference TRBV7-2 and TRBJ1-2, the CDR3 gives the full variable domain: GAGVSQSPSNKVTEKGKDVELRCDPISGHTALYWYRQSLGQGLEFLIYFQGNSAPDKSGLPSDRFSAERTGGSVSTLTIQRTQQEDSAVYLCASSSRAALDGYTFGSGTRLTVV.

This rearrangement joins TRBV4-2 to TRBJ1-4; TRBD1 matches 10 bases. CDR1 and CDR2 (germline): LGHNA, YNFKEQ. Trimming took 6 bases from V and 0 from J; bases not matched to a gene: 4. The CDR3 is made up of 16 amino acids. The CDR3 sequence is CASSQGQGTTNEKLFF. As DNA, the CDR3 is TGTGCCAGCAGTCAGGGACAGGGGACAACTAATGAAAAACTGTTTTTT.

CDR3 protein: CASSLVGLAGVADTQYF. CDR3 DNA: TGTGCCAGCAGCTTAGTGGGACTAGCGGGAGTGGCAGATACGCAGTATTTT. The chain joins TRBV11-3 to TRBJ2-3; TRBD2 aligns across 14 bases. V lost 1 base and J lost 4; bases outside the gene matches: 4. Looked up from germline, CDR1 is SGHNT and CDR2 is YENEEA. This CDR3 has 17 amino acids.

This chain uses TRBV6-2 or TRBV6-3 with TRBJ2-7; D possibly corresponds to TRBD1 (6 bases). The CDR3 loop spans 15 amino acids. V lost 5 bases, J lost 5 bases, and 19 bases lay in between. Germline V gene data show CDR1 as MNHEY and CDR2 as SVGEGT. The CDR3 loop is CASSVGHSLGHEQYF. The CDR3 DNA sequence: TGTGCCAGCAGTGTGGGACACTCCCTAGGCCACGAGCAGTACTTC.